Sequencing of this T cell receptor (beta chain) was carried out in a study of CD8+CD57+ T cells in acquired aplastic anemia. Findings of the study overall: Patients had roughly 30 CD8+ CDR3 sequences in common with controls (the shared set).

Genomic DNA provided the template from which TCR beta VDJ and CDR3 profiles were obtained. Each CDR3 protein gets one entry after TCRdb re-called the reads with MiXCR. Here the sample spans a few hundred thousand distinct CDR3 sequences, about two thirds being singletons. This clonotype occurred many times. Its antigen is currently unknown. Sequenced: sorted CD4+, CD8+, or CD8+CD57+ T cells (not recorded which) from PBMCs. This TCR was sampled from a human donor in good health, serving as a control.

The DNA of the CDR3 is TGTGCCAGCAGCTTACGAGGGTCTAGCGGGGGGGCAGAGACCCAGTACTTC. As protein: CASSLRGSSGGAETQYF. The V and J genes are TRBV7-2 and TRBJ2-5; 12 nucleotides align to TRBD2. Germline CDR1 and CDR2: SGHTA and FQGNSA. The CDR3 spans 17 residues. The J segment lost 4 bases and the V segment lost 2 bases, leaving 8 bases of the junction unmatched.